These 6 T cell receptor beta chains were all obtained from the same sample, sequenced in a study of T cell responses to AZD1222 COVID-19 vaccine. TCRdb keeps only in-frame clones here, not all; method: immunoSEQ multiplex PCR. The profile covers around 110,000 clones, with approximately 93% appearing a single time and about 3% taken by the ten largest. The input for sequencing was peripheral blood, taken on day 0 of AZD1222 vaccination. The receptors stem from an adult in good health.

The genes are TRBV28 and TRBJ1-5; D is unresolved. In germline, CDR1 is MDHEN, CDR2 SYDVKM. Trimming stripped 4 bases from V and 10 bases from J, with 17 bases between. This CDR3 has 14 residues. CDR3 sequence: CASSWVYQSIPQHF. The CDR3 DNA sequence: TGTGCCAGCAGTTGGGTCTACCAATCAATCCCCCAGCATTTT. The complete variable domain, with remaining parts taken from reference TRBV28 and TRBJ1-5, reads DVKVTQSSRYLVKRTGEKVFLECVQDMDHENMFWYRQDPGLGLRLIYFSYDVKMKEKGDIPEGYSVSREKKERFSLILESASTNQTSMYLCASSWVYQSIPQHFGDGTRLSIL.

CDR3 in amino acids: CASSHTPGGGDYGYTF. The CDR3 nucleotides are TGTGCCAGCAGCCATACACCAGGGGGAGGGGACTATGGCTACACCTTC. The chain has TRBV27 and TRBJ1-2, with 7 bases that match TRBD1. This CDR3 contains 16 residues. The V and J ends lost 6 bases and 3 bases, in that order; junction bases with no gene match: 13. The germline CDR1 and CDR2 sequences are MNHEY and SMNVEV (reference sequence).

This chain uses TRBV11-2 with TRBJ2-1, with D perhaps matching TRBD1 (5 bases). From germline, CDR1 is SGHAT and CDR2 FQNNGV. The CDR3 contains 14 residues. Between the trimmed V and J ends, which lost 7 bases and 4 bases, there was a span of 14 bases. CDR3 sequence (DNA): TGTGCCAGCAACTTCCGTGGGGCTTACAATGAGCAGTTCTTC. Residues: CASNFRGAYNEQFF. Filled out from reference TRBV11-2 and TRBJ2-1, the complete variable domain reads EAGVAQSPRYKIIEKRQSVAFWCNPISGHATLYWYQQILGQGPKLLIQFQNNGVVDDSQLPKDRFSAERLKGVDSTLKIQPAKLEDSAVYLCASNFRGAYNEQFFGPGTRLTVL.

This rearrangement joins TRBV23-1 to TRBJ1-5; no clear D. TRBV23-1 is an open reading frame, and its role is uncertain. The CDR3 extends over 14 amino acids. Trimming took off 10 bases at V and 0 bases at J, with 13 bases between the two ends. The CDR3 loop is CAKWLDYSNQPQHF. CDR3 DNA sequence: TGCGCCAAGTGGCTAGACTATAGCAATCAGCCCCAGCATTTT.

This sequence joins TRBV19 and TRBJ2-3; 9 nucleotides match TRBD2. The ends lost 7 bases at V and 3 bases at J; junction bases unmatched: 2. The germline V gene has CDR1 LNHDA and CDR2 SQIVND (reference sequence). The CDR3 loop spans 13 amino acids. The CDR3 bases are TGTGCCAGTAAAGGACTAGCGACAGATACGCAGTATTTT. Amino acids: CASKGLATDTQYF. Supplemented by reference TRBV19 and TRBJ2-3, the full variable domain reads DGGITQSPKYLFRKEGQNVTLSCEQNLNHDAMYWYRQDPGQGLRLIYYSQIVNDFQKGDIAEGYSVSREKKESFPLTVTSAQKNPTAFYLCASKGLATDTQYFGPGTRLTVL.

The chain links TRBV9 to TRBJ2-1, with TRBD2 matching 9 bases. The CDR3 loop spans 15 amino acids. The ends lost 0 bases at V and 8 bases at J; junction bases unmatched: 6. Germline CDR1 SGDLS, CDR2 YYNGEE. This CDR3 reads CASSVGAGGPDEQFF. CDR3 nucleotides: TGTGCCAGCAGCGTAGGCGCGGGAGGGCCTGATGAGCAGTTCTTC.